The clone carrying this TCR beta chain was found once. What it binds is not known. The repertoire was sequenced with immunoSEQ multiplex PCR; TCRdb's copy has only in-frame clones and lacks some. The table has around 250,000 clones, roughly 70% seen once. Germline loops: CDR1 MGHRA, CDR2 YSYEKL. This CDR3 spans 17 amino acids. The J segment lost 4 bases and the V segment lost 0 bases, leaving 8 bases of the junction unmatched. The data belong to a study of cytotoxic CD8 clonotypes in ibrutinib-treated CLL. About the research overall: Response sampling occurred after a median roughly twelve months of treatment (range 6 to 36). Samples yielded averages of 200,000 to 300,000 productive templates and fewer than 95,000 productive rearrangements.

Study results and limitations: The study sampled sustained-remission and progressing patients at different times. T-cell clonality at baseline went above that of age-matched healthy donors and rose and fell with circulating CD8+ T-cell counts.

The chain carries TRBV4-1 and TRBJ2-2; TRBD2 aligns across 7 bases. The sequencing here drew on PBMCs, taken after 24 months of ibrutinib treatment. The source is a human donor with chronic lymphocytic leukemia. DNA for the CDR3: TGCGCCAGCAGCCAAGATGGGGGGGTGGCGACCACCGGGGAGCTGTTTTTT. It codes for CASSQDGGVATTGELFF.